The 25 T cell receptor beta chains presented below share a single source sample, sequenced in a study of OX40 agonist ivuxolimab in advanced cancers. Some clones are missing from TCRdb's copy, which holds only in-frame ones; the method was immunoSEQ multiplex PCR. The sample consists of tens of thousands of clones, around 83% of them appearing once. Sequencing used CD4+ or CD8+ T cells sorted from blood, obtained in a trial of the OX40 agonist ivuxolimab. All receptors derive from an adult with an advanced solid tumor such as melanoma, head and neck, liver or kidney cancer.

The chain employs TRBV5-5 and TRBJ1-6; 7 bases match TRBD1. This CDR3 is built from 15 residues. CDR1 and CDR2 from the germline V gene are SGHKS and YYEKEE (reference sequence). V dropped 1 base and J dropped 7; count of bases not matched to a gene: 5. CDR3 amino acids: CASSLPTGNNSPLHF. The DNA for the CDR3 is TGTGCCAGCAGCTTGCCGACAGGGAACAATTCACCCCTCCACTTT.

Here the CDR3 reads CASSREGQYNSPLHF. Written as DNA, the CDR3 is TGTGCCAGCAGTCGTGAGGGGCAGTATAATTCACCCCTCCACTTT. The chain recombines TRBV6-6 with TRBJ1-6; D perhaps matches TRBD1 (5 bases). Trimming took off 5 bases at V and 4 bases at J, with 12 bases between the two ends. Germline V gene lookup returns CDR1 MNHNY and CDR2 SVGAGI (reference sequence). CDR3 length: 15 amino acids.

This clone was recorded a few times. This chain links TRBV5-1 with TRBJ2-7, with 10 bases that match TRBD1. Germline loops: CDR1 SGHRS, CDR2 YFSETQ. The junction had 1 base not matched to a gene; V was cut back by 0 bases and J by 4 bases. The CDR3 is 14 residues long. CDR3 sequence reads: CASSLVDRGYEQYF. The CDR3 nucleotides read TGCGCCAGCAGCTTGGTGGACAGGGGGTACGAGCAGTACTTC.

This sequence joins TRBV9 and TRBJ2-2; D perhaps matches TRBD1 (6 bases). Trimming removed 4 bases from V and 4 bases from J, with 14 bases in between. CDR3 length: 15 amino acids. CDR1 is SGDLS and CDR2 is YYNGEE in the germline V gene. The CDR3 bases are TGTGCCAGCAGCTCAACGTTGACAGGCACCGGGGAGCTGTTTTTT. Protein product: CASSSTLTGTGELFF. The whole variable domain, filled in from reference TRBV9 and TRBJ2-2, reads DSGVTQTPKHLITATGQRVTLRCSPRSGDLSVYWYQQSLDQGLQFLIQYYNGEERAKGNILERFSAQQFPDLHSELNLSSLELGDSALYFCASSSTLTGTGELFFGEGSRLTVL.

V usage is TRBV5-5 and J usage is TRBJ1-1, with 9 bases lining up with TRBD1. From germline, CDR1 is SGHKS and CDR2 YYEKEE (reference sequence). V lost 2 bases and J lost 3; bases outside the gene matches: 8. CDR3 size: 16 residues. The CDR3 reads CASSFFARTGDTEAFF. The CDR3 DNA is TGTGCCAGCAGCTTTTTCGCAAGGACAGGGGACACTGAAGCTTTCTTT.

The CDR3 here is CATSSRTSDQFF. Written as DNA, the CDR3 is TGTGCCACCAGCAGCCGGACTAGCGATCAGTTCTTC. The rearrangement links TRBV15 to TRBJ2-1; 9 positions match TRBD2. This CDR3 has 12 residues. Germline values: CDR1 LNHNV, CDR2 YYDKDF (reference sequence). Trimming removed 3 bases from V and 13 bases from J; junction bases left unmatched: 4. Combining the CDR3 with reference TRBV15 and TRBJ2-1 gives the whole variable domain DAMVIQNPRYQVTQFGKPVTLSCSQTLNHNVMYWYQQKSSQAPKLLFHYYDKDFNNEADTPDNFQSRRPNTSFCFLDIRSPGLGDTAMYLCATSSRTSDQFFGPGTRLTVL.

The CDR3 region is CASSGVLVTDTQYF. The CDR3 bases are TGCGCCAGCTCGGGGGTCCTGGTCACAGATACGCAGTATTTT. This chain joins TRBV5-1 and TRBJ2-3, with D possibly matching TRBD2 (6 bases). The V end lost 7 bases, the J end lost 2 bases, and 14 bases lay between the germline ends. The CDR3 loop spans 14 amino acids. Germline assignment: CDR1 SGHRS and CDR2 YFSETQ.

This clone was counted a single time. The chain uses TRBV7-3 and TRBJ1-3; D unresolved. The CDR3 length is 12 residues. Germline V gene data show CDR1 as SGHTA and CDR2 as FQGTGA. Between the trimmed V and J ends, which lost 9 bases and 3 bases, there was a span of 9 bases. The CDR3 DNA follows: TGTGCCAGACTAGTAGATGGAAACACCATATATTTT. It specifies CARLVDGNTIYF.

This chain links TRBV9 with TRBJ2-3; D remains ambiguous. Germline CDR1 SGDLS, CDR2 YYNGEE. The V and J ends lost 0 bases and 0 bases respectively, with 5 bases between them. CDR3 length: 14 amino acids. CDR3: CASSVVPSTDTQYF. Written as DNA, the CDR3 is TGTGCCAGCAGCGTAGTTCCTAGCACAGATACGCAGTATTTT.

This clone has just one count. V usage is TRBV29-1 and J usage is TRBJ2-7, with D possibly matching TRBD1 (7 bases). The V gene lost 7 bases and the J gene lost 5 bases, with 15 bases spanning the gap. This CDR3 contains 12 residues. Germline assignment: CDR1 SQVTM and CDR2 ANQGSEA. The CDR3 here is CSATRDSHEQYF. As DNA, the CDR3 is TGCAGCGCAACGCGGGACAGTCACGAGCAGTACTTC.

V gene TRBV19 combines with J gene TRBJ1-2; 7 bases match TRBD1. Germline loops: CDR1 LNHDA, CDR2 SQIVND (reference sequence). Germline trimming cut 1 base from V and 2 bases from J; bases unmatched to any gene: 7. The CDR3 spans 16 residues. The CDR3 bases are TGTGCCAGTAGTATAGCGTCTCGGGACAGCAACTATGGCTACACCTTC. It encodes CASSIASRDSNYGYTF.

This chain joins TRBV13 and TRBJ1-2; the D is unclear. Trimming stripped 0 bases from V and 7 bases from J, with 9 bases between. The CDR3 has 13 residues. The germline V gene encodes CDR1 PRHDT and CDR2 FYEKMQ (reference sequence). CDR3: CASSLGQLGGYTF. The CDR3 DNA follows: TGTGCCAGCAGCTTAGGCCAACTTGGTGGCTACACCTTC.

This rearrangement joins TRBV18 to TRBJ2-5, with a weak D call TRBD2 (5 bases). The CDR3 has 12 residues. Germline CDR1 is KGHSH and CDR2 is LQKENI. The V and J ends lost 6 bases and 5 bases respectively, with 10 bases between them. The CDR3 reads CASSRKRETQYF. The DNA of the CDR3 is TGTGCCAGCTCTCGGAAGCGGGAGACCCAGTACTTC.

V and J are TRBV27 and TRBJ2-1; 10 nucleotides line up with TRBD2. The CDR3 sequence is 17 residues long. CDR1 and CDR2 (germline): MNHEY, SMNVEV (reference sequence). J gave up 6 bases and V 2 bases, and 10 bases lay outside the gene matches. The CDR3 bases are TGTGCCAGCAGTTTAAGACTAGCGGGCCCCTTGGGCAATGAGCAGTTCTTC. This translates into CASSLRLAGPLGNEQFF.

This clone was counted a few times. The chain employs TRBV6-5 and TRBJ1-6, with D maybe TRBD1 (6 bases). This CDR3 region has 15 residues. The V end lost 0 bases, the J end lost 8 bases, and 11 bases lay between the germline ends. Germline V lookup: CDR1 MNHEY, CDR2 SVGAGI. In nucleotides, the CDR3 is TGTGCCAGCAGTTACTCGCTACAGGGCGATTCACCCCTCCACTTT. It encodes CASSYSLQGDSPLHF.

The chain couples TRBV5-1 to TRBJ2-6; D gene uncertain. The V gene's germline CDR1 is SGHRS and CDR2 YFSETQ. Between the trimmed V and J ends, which lost 0 bases and 5 bases, there was a span of 9 bases. CDR3 length: 15 amino acids. In DNA form, the CDR3 reads TGCGCCAGCAGCTTGGGGGTCCTACGGGCCAACGTCCTGACTTTC. Amino acids: CASSLGVLRANVLTF.

This clone was detected only a few times. The V call is TRBV15, the J call TRBJ2-2, with D hard to call. The germline CDR1 and CDR2 sequences are LNHNV and YYDKDF (reference sequence). This CDR3 is built from 16 residues. Deletions cut 4 bases from V and 6 bases from J, with 18 bases between. The CDR3 sequence is CATSTTGQRSSGELFF. The CDR3 DNA reads as TGTGCCACCAGCACGACCGGTCAGCGTTCATCCGGGGAGCTGTTTTTT.

This rearrangement joins TRBV4-2 to TRBJ1-2; D uncertain. Germline CDR1 LGHNA, CDR2 YNFKEQ. The CDR3 sequence is 15 residues long. The germline V and J ends were trimmed by 5 bases and 4 bases, with 17 bases remaining between them. The CDR3 is CASSSSSPEGYGYTF. The CDR3 DNA follows: TGTGCCAGCAGCTCAAGTTCCCCGGAGGGCTATGGCTACACCTTC.

The chain's CDR3 is CASSPLLGGSSYEQYF. CDR3 in DNA: TGCGCCAGCAGCCCACTACTTGGGGGGAGCTCCTACGAGCAGTACTTC. The rearrangement uses TRBV5-1 and TRBJ2-7; TRBD2 is a possible D gene (6 bases). The CDR3 contains 16 residues. V lost 4 bases and J 0 bases, leaving 17 bases between the germline ends. The germline V gene has CDR1 SGHRS and CDR2 YFSETQ.

This sequence joins TRBV18 and TRBJ1-2, with 12 nucleotides matching TRBD1. V shed 3 bases, J shed 8 bases, and the junction held 7 bases outside the gene matches. Germline-derived CDR1 and CDR2 are KGHSH and LQKENI. This CDR3 comprises 15 residues. DNA of the CDR3: TGTGCCAGCTCACCTGGGACAGGGGGCCTGGGCGGCTACACCTTC. Encoded protein: CASSPGTGGLGGYTF.

This clone has a handful of counts. The chain is built from TRBV7-9 and TRBJ1-6; D is unresolved. CDR3 length: 13 amino acids. Germline CDR1 SEHNR, CDR2 FQNEAQ (reference sequence). The V end lost 3 bases, the J end lost 8 bases, and 8 bases lay between the germline ends. The CDR3 sequence is CASSLWSDSPLHF. The CDR3 coding sequence is TGTGCCAGCAGCTTGTGGAGTGATTCACCCCTCCACTTT.

The chain combines TRBV7-2 with TRBJ2-3; tentative D call: TRBD2 (5 bases). The germline V gene has CDR1 SGHTA and CDR2 FQGNSA. CDR3 length: 11 amino acids. Trimming removed 5 bases at V and 8 bases at J, with 8 bases between. In nucleotides, the CDR3 is TGTGCCAGCAGCCCCGGGGTTACGCAGTATTTT. Residues: CASSPGVTQYF. Full variable domain (rest looked up from reference TRBV7-2 and TRBJ2-3): GAGVSQSPSNKVTEKGKDVELRCDPISGHTALYWYRQSLGQGLEFLIYFQGNSAPDKSGLPSDRFSAERTGGSVSTLTIQRTQQEDSAVYLCASSPGVTQYFGPGTRLTVL.

This clone turned up a few times. This chain joins TRBV6-1 and TRBJ1-5, with a tentative D call TRBD1 (6 bases). The CDR3 runs to 15 residues. V was shortened by 7 bases and J by 0 bases, with 13 bases between the two germline ends. The germline V gene encodes CDR1 MNHNS and CDR2 SASEGT. The CDR3 nucleotides are TGTGCCAGCACCGGCGGGACACATAGCAATCAGCCCCAGCATTTT. Residues: CASTGGTHSNQPQHF.

V gene TRBV18 combines with J gene TRBJ1-2; TRBD1 aligns across 12 bases. The J segment lost 7 bases and the V segment lost 3 bases, leaving 6 bases of the junction unmatched. The V gene's germline CDR1 is KGHSH and CDR2 LQKENI. The CDR3 spans 15 residues. The CDR3 loop reads CASSPGQGAVRGYTF. CDR3 bases: TGTGCCAGCTCACCGGGACAGGGGGCGGTGCGTGGCTACACCTTC.

This chain links TRBV12-5 with TRBJ2-7, with 9 bases identical to TRBD1. With 6 bases clipped from V and 6 bases from J, the junction kept 12 bases outside the gene matches. This CDR3 is 15 amino acids long. The germline CDR1 and CDR2 sequences are LGHNT and FRNRAP. CDR3 loop: CASGLGTGPTIEQYF. CDR3 bases: TGTGCTAGTGGACTCGGGACAGGGCCCACAATCGAGCAGTACTTC.